This T cell receptor (beta chain) comes out of a study of blood T cell repertoires in COVID-19. This clone is a singleton in its sample. Using immunoSEQ multiplex PCR, the repertoire was profiled, and TCRdb retains in-frame clones only, with some absent. There are approximately 69,000 clones in the sample; 70% to 90% occur only once, and about 12% lies in the top ten. Germline loops: CDR1 SGDLS, CDR2 YYNGEE. CDR3 size: 14 residues. The ends were cut back, 0 bases at V and 7 bases at J, with 13 bases in the middle. This clonotype was sampled from a human donor in a cohort sampled during active COVID-19. The V gene is TRBV9, the J gene TRBJ1-2; no definite D call. Material: peripheral blood. CDR3 sequence reads: CASSVVPGYGGYTF. The DNA for the CDR3 is TGTGCCAGCAGCGTAGTGCCGGGATATGGTGGCTACACCTTC. The full variable domain, completed using reference TRBV9 and TRBJ1-2, is DSGVTQTPKHLITATGQRVTLRCSPRSGDLSVYWYQQSLDQGLQFLIQYYNGEERAKGNILERFSAQQFPDLHSELNLSSLELGDSALYFCASSVVPGYGGYTFGSGTRLTVV.